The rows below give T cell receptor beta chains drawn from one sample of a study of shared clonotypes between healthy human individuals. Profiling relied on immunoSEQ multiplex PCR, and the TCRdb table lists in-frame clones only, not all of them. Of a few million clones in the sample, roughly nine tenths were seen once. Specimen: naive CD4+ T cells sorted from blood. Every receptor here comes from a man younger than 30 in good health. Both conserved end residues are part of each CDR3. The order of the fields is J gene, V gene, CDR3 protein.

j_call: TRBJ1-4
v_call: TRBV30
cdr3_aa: CAWSSGQGHEKLFF

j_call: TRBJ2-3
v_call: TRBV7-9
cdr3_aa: CASSSELAGGPPGADTQYF

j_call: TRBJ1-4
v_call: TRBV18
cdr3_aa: CASSPGFGNEKLFF

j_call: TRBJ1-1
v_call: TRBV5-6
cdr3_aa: CASSFAQATMNTEAFF

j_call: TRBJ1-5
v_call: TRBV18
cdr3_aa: CASSPGSAQNQPQHF

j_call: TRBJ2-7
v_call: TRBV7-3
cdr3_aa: CASSLFDRPYEQYF

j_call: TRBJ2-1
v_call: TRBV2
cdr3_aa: CASSIYNEQFF

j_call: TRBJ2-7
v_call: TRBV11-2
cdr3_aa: CASSLVITYNYEQYF

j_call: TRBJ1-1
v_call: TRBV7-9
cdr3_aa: CASSSISSEAFF

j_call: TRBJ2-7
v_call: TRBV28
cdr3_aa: CASSPGPVYEQYF

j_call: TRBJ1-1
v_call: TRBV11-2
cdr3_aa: CASSSEGPYTEAFF

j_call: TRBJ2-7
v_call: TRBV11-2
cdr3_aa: CASRSFADRKYEQYF

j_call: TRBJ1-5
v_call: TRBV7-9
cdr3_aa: CASSPGQSGQPQHF

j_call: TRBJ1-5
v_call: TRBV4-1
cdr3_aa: CASSQSRDSSNQPQHF